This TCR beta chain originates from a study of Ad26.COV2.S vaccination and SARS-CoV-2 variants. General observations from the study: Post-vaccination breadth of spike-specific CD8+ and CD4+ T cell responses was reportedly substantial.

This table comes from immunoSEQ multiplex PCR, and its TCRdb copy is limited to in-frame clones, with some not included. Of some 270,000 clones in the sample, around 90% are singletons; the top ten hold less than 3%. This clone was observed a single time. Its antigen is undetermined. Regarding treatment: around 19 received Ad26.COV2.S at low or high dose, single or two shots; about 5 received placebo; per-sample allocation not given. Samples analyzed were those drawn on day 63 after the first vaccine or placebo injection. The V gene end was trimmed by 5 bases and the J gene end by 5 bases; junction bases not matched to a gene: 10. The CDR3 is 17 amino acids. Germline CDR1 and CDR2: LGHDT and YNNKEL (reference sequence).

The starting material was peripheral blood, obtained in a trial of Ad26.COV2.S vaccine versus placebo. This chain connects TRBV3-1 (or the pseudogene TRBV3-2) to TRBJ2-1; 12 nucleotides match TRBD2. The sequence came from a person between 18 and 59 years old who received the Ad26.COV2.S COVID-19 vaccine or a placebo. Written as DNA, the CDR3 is TGTGCCAGCAGCTCTCGGACTAGCGGGGTAGCCAACAATGAGCAGTTCTTC. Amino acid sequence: CASSSRTSGVANNEQFF.